This T cell receptor beta chain was obtained from a study of blood T cell repertoires in COVID-19. The overall study: The United States, Italy and Spain were the sources of the acute and convalescent COVID-19 samples. In each case, the material was cDNA or gDNA derived from T cells, B-cell-depleted T cells, or PBMCs.

The CDR3 covers 14 residues. Germline-derived CDR1 and CDR2 are MNHEY and SMNVEV (reference sequence). With 4 bases removed from V and 2 bases from J, the gap between germline ends came to 10 bases. The Seattle patients, enrolled during active infection, were followed longitudinally. Per the original data handling: Amplified reference gene primers provided the basis for estimating nucleated cell counts. Using immunoSEQ multiplex PCR, the repertoire was profiled, and TCRdb retains in-frame clones only, with some absent. V, J and clone size are those of that table, while D and trimming were read from the DNA. The table has around 400,000 clones, 87% seen once.

This clonotype was obtained from an older woman with COVID-19, enrolled during active disease. Sequenced input: peripheral blood. The genes are TRBV27 and TRBJ2-3; tentatively, D is TRBD1 (5 bases). The CDR3 DNA follows: TGTGCCAGCAGTTCCCGCAGGGTCACAGATACGCAGTATTTT. Amino acids: CASSSRRVTDTQYF.